A single TCR beta chain is shown here with its context. Antigen unknown. Building of the TCR beta libraries involved iRepertoire HTBI primers and Arm-PCR of CDR3 regions. TCRdb called the multiplex PCR reads again in MiXCR, with one record for every CDR3 protein. Here the sample spans over 300,000 distinct CDR3 sequences, roughly 15% being singletons. Time point denoted: newly diagnosed GD, antithyroid drugs for less than 3 months. The authors made the TCR library using RNA they extracted from PBMCs. Doctors identified Graves' disease using the American Thyroid Association guidelines. An endocrinology department in Xi'an, China, recruited the patients. EDTA tubes received roughly 8.6 milliliters of drawn peripheral blood. Germline V CDR1 and CDR2: MGHRA, YSYEKL. This CDR3 comprises 15 residues. V lost 0 bases and J lost 3, with 12 bases in between. The sample comes from a study of regulatory T cells in long-lasting Graves disease.

Study-level results: Patients with persistent disease showed a bias toward TRBV28, TRBJ1-2 and TRBJ2-5.

The starting material was peripheral blood mononuclear cells (PBMCs), obtained at new diagnosis, from a patient treated with antithyroid drugs. The sequence was obtained from a female donor with Graves disease. V and J are TRBV4-1 and TRBJ2-7; D not certain. The CDR3 DNA sequence: TGCGCCAGCAGCCAAGAAACACCCTGGCACTACGAGCAGTACTTC. Its protein product is CASSQETPWHYEQYF.